This paragraph reports one T cell receptor (beta chain). TCRdb's table, derived via immunoSEQ multiplex PCR, lists solely in-frame clones and lacks some. Altogether over 60,000 clones are present, more than 75% being singletons, with the ten largest covering roughly a tenth. CDR3 length equals 17 residues. Germline CDR1 LGHNA, CDR2 YSLEER. The V and J ends lost 0 bases and 8 bases, in that order; junction bases with no gene match: 13. This sample is part of a study of blood T cell repertoires in COVID-19. The TCR comes from a man aged 70 or older with active or convalescent COVID-19. This chain uses TRBV4-3 with TRBJ1-2; 9 positions match TRBD1. Specimen: peripheral blood. CDR3 coding DNA: TGCGCCAGCAGCCAAGAATTCTTGCGGGACAGGGCTCTCGGCTACACCTTC. Its translation: CASSQEFLRDRALGYTF.